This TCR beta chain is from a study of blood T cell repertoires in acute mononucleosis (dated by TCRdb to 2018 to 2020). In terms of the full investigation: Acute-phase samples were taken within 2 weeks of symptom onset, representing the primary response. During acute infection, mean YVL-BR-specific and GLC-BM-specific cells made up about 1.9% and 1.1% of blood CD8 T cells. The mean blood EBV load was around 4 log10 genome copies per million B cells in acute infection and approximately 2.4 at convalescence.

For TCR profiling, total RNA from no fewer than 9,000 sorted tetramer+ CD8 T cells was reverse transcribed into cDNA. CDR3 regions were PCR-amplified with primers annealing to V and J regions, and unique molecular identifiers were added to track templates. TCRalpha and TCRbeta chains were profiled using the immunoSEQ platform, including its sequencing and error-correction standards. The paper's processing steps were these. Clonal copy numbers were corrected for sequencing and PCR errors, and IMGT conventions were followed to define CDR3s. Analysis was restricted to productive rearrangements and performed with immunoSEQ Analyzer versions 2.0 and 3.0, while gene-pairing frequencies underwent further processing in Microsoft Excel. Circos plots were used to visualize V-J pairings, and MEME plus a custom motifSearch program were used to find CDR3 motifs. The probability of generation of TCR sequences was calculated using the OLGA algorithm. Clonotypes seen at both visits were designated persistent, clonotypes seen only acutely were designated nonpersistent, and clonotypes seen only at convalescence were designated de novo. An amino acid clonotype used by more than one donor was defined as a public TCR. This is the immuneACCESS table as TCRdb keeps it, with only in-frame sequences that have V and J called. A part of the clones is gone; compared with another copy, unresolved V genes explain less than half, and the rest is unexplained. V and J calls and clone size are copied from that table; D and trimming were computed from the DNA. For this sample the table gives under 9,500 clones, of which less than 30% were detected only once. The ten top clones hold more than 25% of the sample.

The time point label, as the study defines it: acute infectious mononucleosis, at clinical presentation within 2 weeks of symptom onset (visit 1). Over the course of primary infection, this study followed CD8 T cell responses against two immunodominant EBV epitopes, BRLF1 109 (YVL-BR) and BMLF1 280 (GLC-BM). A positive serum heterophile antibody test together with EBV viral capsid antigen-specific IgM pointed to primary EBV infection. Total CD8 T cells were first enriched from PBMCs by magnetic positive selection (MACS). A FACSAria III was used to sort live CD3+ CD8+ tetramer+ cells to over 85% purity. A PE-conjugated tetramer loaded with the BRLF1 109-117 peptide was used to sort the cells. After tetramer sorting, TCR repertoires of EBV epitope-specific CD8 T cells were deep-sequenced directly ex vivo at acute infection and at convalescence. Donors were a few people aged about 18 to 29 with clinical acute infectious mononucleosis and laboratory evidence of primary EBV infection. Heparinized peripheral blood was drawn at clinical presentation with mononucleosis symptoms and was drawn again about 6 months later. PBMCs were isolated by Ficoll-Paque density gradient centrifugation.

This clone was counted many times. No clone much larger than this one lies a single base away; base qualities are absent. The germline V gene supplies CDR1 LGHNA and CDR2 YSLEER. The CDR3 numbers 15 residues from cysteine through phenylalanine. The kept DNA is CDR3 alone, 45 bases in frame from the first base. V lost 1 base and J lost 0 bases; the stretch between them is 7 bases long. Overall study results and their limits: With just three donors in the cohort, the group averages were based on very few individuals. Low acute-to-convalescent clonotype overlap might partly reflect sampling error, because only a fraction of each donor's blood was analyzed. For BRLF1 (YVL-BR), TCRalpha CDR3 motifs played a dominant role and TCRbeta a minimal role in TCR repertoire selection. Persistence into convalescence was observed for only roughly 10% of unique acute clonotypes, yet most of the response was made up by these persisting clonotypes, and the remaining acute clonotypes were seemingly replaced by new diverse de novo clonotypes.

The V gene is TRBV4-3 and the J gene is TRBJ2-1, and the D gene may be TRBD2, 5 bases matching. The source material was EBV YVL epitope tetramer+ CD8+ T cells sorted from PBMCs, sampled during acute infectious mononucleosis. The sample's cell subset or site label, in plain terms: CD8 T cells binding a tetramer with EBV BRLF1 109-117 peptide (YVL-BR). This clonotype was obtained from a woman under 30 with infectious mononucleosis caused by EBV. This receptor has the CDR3 CASSQVTSSYNEQFF. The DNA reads TGCGCCAGCAGCCAAGTAACTAGCTCCTACAATGAGCAGTTCTTC.